A single sample is the source of the 22 T cell receptor beta chains below, sequenced in a study of PD-1 blockade in classical Hodgkin lymphoma. Here immunoSEQ multiplex PCR was the method, and the copy in TCRdb shows in-frame clones only, minus some. The sample has fewer than 20,000 clones; around 90% are singletons. The sample's time point: newly diagnosed, previously untreated cHL patient sample. Sequencing input: peripheral blood mononuclear cells (PBMCs). The receptors were gathered from a human donor with classical Hodgkin lymphoma.

The genes are TRBV5-1 and TRBJ1-1; 9 positions agree with TRBD1. CDR1 is SGHRS and CDR2 is YFSETQ in the germline V gene. The CDR3 has 15 amino acids. V shed 0 bases, J shed 4 bases, and the junction held 4 bases outside the gene matches. Written as DNA, the CDR3 is TGCGCCAGCAGCTTGGAGACAGGGGGAGGCACTGAAGCTTTCTTT. Amino acid sequence: CASSLETGGGTEAFF.

This clone showed up just once. The gene calls are TRBV19 and TRBJ1-2, with TRBD1 as a possible D gene (6 bases). CDR1 is LNHDA, CDR2 SQIVND, per germline (reference sequence). Trimming shortened V by 8 bases and J by 4 bases, and 14 bases separated the two germline ends. The CDR3 loop spans 13 amino acids. CDR3 sequence reads: CASAPGQAYGYTF. In nucleotides, the CDR3 is TGTGCCAGTGCCCCGGGACAAGCCTATGGCTACACCTTC.

This chain joins TRBV4-1 and TRBJ2-7; TRBD1 matches at 8 bases. Germline-derived CDR1 and CDR2 are MGHRA and YSYEKL. V was pared by 3 bases and J by 7 bases, with 8 bases of the junction left unmatched. The CDR3 consists of 14 residues. CDR3 DNA sequence: TGCGCCAGCAGCCATCCGGACAGGGCATGGGAGCAGTACTTC. Translation: CASSHPDRAWEQYF.

The chain uses TRBV6-1 and TRBJ1-1; maybe TRBD1 (5 bases). From germline, CDR1 is MNHNS and CDR2 SASEGT. The CDR3 length is 14 residues. The V end lost 8 bases, the J end lost 0 bases, and 13 bases lay between the germline ends. CDR3 nucleotide sequence: TGTGCCAGCGGGGCAACCAAGTTGAACACTGAAGCTTTCTTT. Translating gives CASGATKLNTEAFF.

This clone has a single count. The rearrangement uses TRBV30 and TRBJ2-3, with 14 bases that match TRBD2. CDR1 and CDR2 (germline): GTSNPN, SVGIG (reference sequence). V gave up 4 bases and J gave up 2 bases; unmatched junction bases: 20. The CDR3 is 21 amino acids. The CDR3 DNA is TGTGCCTGGACAGGATACAAGGGACTAGCGGGAGTAGAAGAACACACAGATACGCAGTATTTT. This gives the protein CAWTGYKGLAGVEEHTDTQYF.

The chain combines TRBV5-1 with TRBJ1-2, with D hard to call. Germline values: CDR1 SGHRS, CDR2 YFSETQ. This CDR3 comprises 17 residues. V lost 2 bases to trimming and J lost 0 bases, with 17 bases between them. The CDR3 protein is CASSFKDVGLSNYGYTF. CDR3 bases: TGCGCCAGCAGCTTCAAGGACGTAGGGTTATCTAACTATGGCTACACCTTC.

The CDR3 DNA sequence: TGCGCCAGCAGCCAGGAGGGGACAGCAGGCTACGAGCAGTACTTC. Protein sequence: CASSQEGTAGYEQYF. V gene TRBV4-1 combines with J gene TRBJ2-7; D is possibly TRBD1 (7 bases). The CDR3 has 15 residues. V shed 3 bases and J shed 3 bases, with 15 bases lying between them. Germline-derived CDR1 and CDR2 are MGHRA and YSYEKL.

The rearrangement joins TRBV6-1 to TRBJ2-1; 7 positions match TRBD2. The CDR3 is made up of 14 amino acids. Germline V lookup: CDR1 MNHNS, CDR2 SASEGT. Unmatched junction bases numbered 2, after V lost 3 bases and J lost 3 bases. This chain's CDR3 is CASSEASGYNEQFF. CDR3 DNA sequence: TGTGCCAGCAGTGAGGCTAGCGGCTACAATGAGCAGTTCTTC.

The CDR3 sequence: CASSKGQNYGYTF. In nucleotides, the CDR3 is TGTGCCAGCAGCAAGGGACAGAACTATGGCTACACCTTC. The chain carries TRBV28 and TRBJ1-2, with TRBD1 matching over 7 bases. The trim removed 6 bases at V and 2 bases at J, leaving 3 bases unmatched. CDR1 MDHEN and CDR2 SYDVKM come from the germline V gene. The CDR3 sequence is 13 residues long.

This chain uses TRBV29-1 with TRBJ2-1; D unclear. V lost 5 bases and J 9 bases, leaving 11 bases between the germline ends. Per germline, CDR1 SQVTM and CDR2 ANQGSEA. CDR3 size: 11 residues. The CDR3 sequence is CSVLSPGEQFF. DNA for the CDR3: TGCAGCGTTCTCTCACCAGGTGAGCAGTTCTTC.

This rearrangement joins TRBV30 to TRBJ1-4; no definite D call. The germline V gene has CDR1 GTSNPN and CDR2 SVGIG (reference sequence). The CDR3 spans 14 residues. The V end lost 0 bases, the J end lost 5 bases, and 10 bases lay between the germline ends. The CDR3 sequence is CAWSVRVQNEKLFF. CDR3 coding DNA: TGTGCCTGGAGTGTACGGGTACAGAATGAAAAACTGTTTTTT.

The rearrangement joins TRBV5-1 to TRBJ2-1; no firm D call. The germline V gene has CDR1 SGHRS and CDR2 YFSETQ. The CDR3 sequence is 15 residues long. The V and J ends lost 2 bases and 1 base respectively, with 10 bases between them. CDR3 DNA: TGCGCCAGCAGCTTCGCGGACCCTTCCTACAATGAGCAGTTCTTC. This translates into CASSFADPSYNEQFF.

J is TRBJ1-2 and V is TRBV5-5, with 9 bases identical to TRBD1. The length of the CDR3 is 12 residues. Looked up from germline, CDR1 is SGHKS and CDR2 is YYEKEE (reference sequence). V lost 5 bases to trimming and J lost 7 bases; unmatched junction nucleotides: 3. CDR3 in amino acids: CASRQGARGYTF. For the CDR3, the DNA is TGTGCCAGCAGACAGGGGGCGCGTGGCTACACCTTC.

The chain employs TRBV28 and TRBJ2-5; TRBD1 might be the D (7 bases). Germline CDR1 reads MDHEN; CDR2 reads SYDVKM. CDR3 length: 16 residues. Trimming shortened V by 6 bases and J by 1 base, and 18 bases separated the two germline ends. CDR3 loop: CASSLTGHGSQETQYF. In DNA form, the CDR3 reads TGTGCCAGCAGCCTGACAGGGCACGGGAGCCAAGAGACCCAGTACTTC.

The chain links TRBV4-2 to TRBJ2-6; D gene uncertain. Trimming cost V 1 base and J 0 bases, with 7 bases left between them. CDR1 is LGHNA, CDR2 YNFKEQ, per germline. This CDR3 is built from 16 residues. This CDR3 reads CASSQASSSGANVLTF. Written as DNA, the CDR3 is TGTGCCAGCAGCCAAGCGAGTAGCTCTGGGGCCAACGTCCTGACTTTC.

V gene TRBV25-1 combines with J gene TRBJ2-3; D is unresolved. Germline CDR1 is MGHDK and CDR2 is SYGVNS. V lost 1 base and J lost 6, with 11 bases in between. The CDR3 is 14 residues long. CDR3 sequence (DNA): TGTGCCAGCAGTGAATCTTCCCCGTCGGATACGCAGTATTTT. Translating it yields CASSESSPSDTQYF.

V gene TRBV9 combines with J gene TRBJ2-7; D is undetermined. Trimming took 0 bases from V and 6 from J, leaving 10 bases between them. This CDR3 has 13 amino acids. CDR1 and CDR2 (germline): SGDLS, YYNGEE. The CDR3 is CASSVEVGGEQYF. DNA for the CDR3: TGTGCCAGCAGCGTAGAAGTAGGCGGCGAGCAGTACTTC. Full variable domain (rest looked up from reference TRBV9 and TRBJ2-7): DSGVTQTPKHLITATGQRVTLRCSPRSGDLSVYWYQQSLDQGLQFLIQYYNGEERAKGNILERFSAQQFPDLHSELNLSSLELGDSALYFCASSVEVGGEQYFGPGTRLTVT.

This clone is a singleton in its sample. This chain joins TRBV30 and TRBJ2-3; 10 bases align to TRBD2. The CDR3 totals 15 residues. The germline V gene has CDR1 GTSNPN and CDR2 SVGIG (reference sequence). Trimming cost V 5 bases and J 0 bases; bases outside gene matches: 5. In nucleotides, the CDR3 is TGTGCCTGGGCCCTGACTAGCGGGAGCACAGATACGCAGTATTTT. It yields the protein CAWALTSGSTDTQYF.

This chain links TRBV5-6 with TRBJ2-3; perhaps TRBD2 as D (5 bases). CDR3 size: 13 residues. The V and J ends lost 1 base and 3 bases respectively, with 6 bases between them. The V gene's germline CDR1 is SGHDT and CDR2 YYEEEE. The CDR3 sequence is CASSLRGTDTQYF. The CDR3 DNA follows: TGTGCCAGCAGCTTGAGAGGGACAGATACGCAGTATTTT.

V gene TRBV5-4 combines with J gene TRBJ2-1; weak D call: TRBD2 (5 bases). This CDR3 contains 15 residues. Germline V gene sequence: CDR1 SGHNT, CDR2 YYREEE (reference sequence). Trimming stripped 0 bases from V and 4 bases from J, with 11 bases between. The CDR3 sequence: CASSLGGRGYNEQFF. DNA for the CDR3: TGTGCCAGCAGCTTGGGAGGGAGAGGATACAATGAGCAGTTCTTC.

The chain couples TRBV27 to TRBJ1-6, with TRBD1 matching 10 bases. J gave up 4 bases and V 1 base, and 10 bases lay outside the gene matches. This CDR3 contains 19 residues. Per the germline V gene, CDR1 is MNHEY and CDR2 is SMNVEV (reference sequence). The CDR3 region has the DNA TGTGCCAGCAGTTTATTAGCTCCGACAGGGGGCGGTTATAATTCACCCCTCCACTTT. Its protein is CASSLLAPTGGGYNSPLHF.

This chain joins TRBV19 and TRBJ2-5, with D perhaps matching TRBD1 or TRBD2 (5 bases each). Germline V gene lookup returns CDR1 LNHDA and CDR2 SQIVND (reference sequence). V dropped 5 bases and J dropped 2 bases, with 9 bases sitting between them. The CDR3 loop spans 13 amino acids. CDR3 protein: CASSGTAQETQYF. CDR3 coding DNA: TGTGCCAGTAGTGGGACGGCTCAAGAGACCCAGTACTTC.